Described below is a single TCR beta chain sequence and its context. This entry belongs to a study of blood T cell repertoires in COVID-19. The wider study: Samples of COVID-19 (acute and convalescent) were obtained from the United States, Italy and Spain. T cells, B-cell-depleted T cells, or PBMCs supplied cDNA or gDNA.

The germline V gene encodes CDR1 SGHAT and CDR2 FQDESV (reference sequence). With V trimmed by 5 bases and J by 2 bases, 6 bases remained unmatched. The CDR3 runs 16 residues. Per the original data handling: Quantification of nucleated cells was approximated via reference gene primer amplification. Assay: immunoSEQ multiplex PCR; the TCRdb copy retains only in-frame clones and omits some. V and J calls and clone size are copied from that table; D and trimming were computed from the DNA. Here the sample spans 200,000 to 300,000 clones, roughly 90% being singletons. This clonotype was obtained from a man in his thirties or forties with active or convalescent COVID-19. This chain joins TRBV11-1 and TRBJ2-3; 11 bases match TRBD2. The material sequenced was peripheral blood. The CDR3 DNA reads TGTGCCAGCAGCGAAGGGACTAGCGGACACACAGATACGCAGTATTTT. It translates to CASSEGTSGHTDTQYF.